One and the same sample provided the 32 T cell receptor beta chains below, sequenced in a study of CD8 T cells in Susac syndrome. The authors reverse transcribed roughly 0.5 to 1 ug RNA with random hexamers. TCRdb re-called the immunoSEQ multiplex PCR reads with MiXCR, one entry per CDR3 protein. Here the sample spans fewer than 250,000 distinct CDR3 sequences, 80% to 95% being singletons. The sequenced sample was CD8+ T cells from PBMCs. These receptors were taken from a human donor with multiple sclerosis.

V is TRBV20-1 and J is TRBJ2-1; 15 nucleotides line up with TRBD2. Germline CDR1 DFQATT, CDR2 SNEGSKA (reference sequence). The CDR3 is 18 amino acids. The V gene end was trimmed by 0 bases and the J gene end by 7 bases; junction bases not matched to a gene: 10. For the CDR3, the DNA is TGCAGTGCTAGAGATTCCGGACTAGCGGGGGGGTTTGGAAATGAGCAGTTCTTC. Translating gives CSARDSGLAGGFGNEQFF.

The chain has TRBV30 and TRBJ2-6; D gene uncertain. CDR3 length equals 16 residues. Trimming pared 0 bases from V and 0 bases from J, leaving 9 bases between. Germline CDR1 GTSNPN, CDR2 SVGIG (reference sequence). The CDR3 region has the DNA TGTGCCTGGAGTGTATTTGCGCTCTCTGGGGCCAACGTCCTGACTTTC. Its protein product is CAWSVFALSGANVLTF.

This clonotype was detected only once. This chain connects TRBV2 to TRBJ1-1, with D tentatively TRBD1 (6 bases). This CDR3 is built from 14 residues. Trimming cost V 9 bases and J 4 bases, with 18 bases left between them. The germline gives CDR1 SNHLY, CDR2 FYNNEI. The CDR3 spells CARQTGKGGTEAFF. As DNA, the CDR3 is TGTGCCAGACAAACAGGGAAAGGTGGCACTGAAGCTTTCTTT.

V is TRBV6-4 and J is TRBJ2-7; 11 bases agree with TRBD2. Germline CDR1 and CDR2: MRHNA and SNTAGT. The junction had 10 bases not matched to a gene; V was cut back by 4 bases and J by 5 bases. The CDR3 is made up of 16 amino acids. In DNA form, the CDR3 reads TGTGCCAGCAGTGGATATAGCGGGAGGGGTTGCGACGAGCAGTACTTC. Residues: CASSGYSGRGCDEQYF.

This rearrangement joins TRBV4-1 to TRBJ2-7, with 8 bases fitting TRBD1. CDR3 length: 15 residues. V trimming: 6 bases; J trimming: 6 bases; junction bases outside the gene matches: 13. In germline, CDR1 is MGHRA, CDR2 YSYEKL. This chain's CDR3 is CASSPGTGLDGEQYF. CDR3 sequence (DNA): TGCGCCAGCAGTCCCGGGACAGGTCTGGACGGCGAGCAGTACTTC.

The chain has TRBV19 and TRBJ2-7; D may correspond to TRBD1 or TRBD2 (5 bases each). This CDR3 has 14 amino acids. In germline, CDR1 is LNHDA, CDR2 SQIVND (reference sequence). The V end lost 6 bases, the J end lost 7 bases, and 19 bases lay between the germline ends. The CDR3 sequence: CASSEGQEDPEQYF. The CDR3 DNA reads as TGTGCCAGTAGCGAGGGGCAGGAAGACCCTGAGCAGTACTTC.

This rearrangement joins TRBV29-1 to TRBJ2-2; TRBD2 agrees at 8 bases. With V trimmed by 7 bases and J by 3 bases, 22 bases remained unmatched. CDR1 is SQVTM and CDR2 is ANQGSEA in the germline V gene. This CDR3 region has 19 residues. The CDR3 here is CSAQIPGLVLFRDTGELFF. CDR3 DNA sequence: TGCAGCGCCCAAATCCCGGGACTAGTGCTCTTTCGGGACACCGGGGAGCTGTTTTTT.

This clonotype occurred a few times. The chain recombines TRBV12-3 or TRBV12-4 with TRBJ1-2; D unclear. CDR3 length: 13 amino acids. The ends were cut back, 1 base at V and 6 bases at J, with 9 bases in the middle. CDR3 nucleotides: TGTGCCAGCAGTTTAGGAGGGTTCGATGGCTACACCTTC. It yields the protein CASSLGGFDGYTF.

The J gene is TRBJ2-7, the V gene TRBV29-1; the match to TRBD2 covers 7 bases. The CDR3 runs to 14 residues. V dropped 7 bases and J dropped 3; count of bases not matched to a gene: 12. The germline gives CDR1 SQVTM, CDR2 ANQGSEA. CDR3 sequence (DNA): TGCAGCGCCCTAGCGGAGGGAAAGTTCTACGAGCAGTACTTC. It codes for CSALAEGKFYEQYF.

The chain uses TRBV4-2 and TRBJ2-7; D is ambiguous. V lost 2 bases and J 1 base, leaving 6 bases between the germline ends. The CDR3 is made up of 13 amino acids. Germline V gene sequence: CDR1 LGHNA, CDR2 YNFKEQ. As DNA, the CDR3 is TGTGCCAGCAGCCAACCCAGGTCCTACGAGCAGTACTTC. This codes for CASSQPRSYEQYF.

This rearrangement joins TRBV12-5 to TRBJ2-1, with a weak D call TRBD2 (5 bases). The V gene lost 5 bases and the J gene lost 6 bases, with 14 bases spanning the gap. The length of the CDR3 is 14 residues. Germline V gene data show CDR1 as LGHNT and CDR2 as FRNRAP. The CDR3 spells CASGPPGSGNEQFF. The CDR3 bases are TGTGCTAGTGGTCCGCCGGGGTCTGGCAATGAGCAGTTCTTC. Using reference TRBV12-5 and TRBJ2-1 for the parts outside the CDR3, the full variable domain is DARVTQTPRHKVTEMGQEVTMRCQPILGHNTVFWYRQTMMQGLELLAYFRNRAPLDDSGMPKDRFSAEMPDATLATLKIQPSEPRDSAVYFCASGPPGSGNEQFFGPGTRLTVL.

The rearrangement uses TRBV6-5 and TRBJ2-7; the D gene is possibly TRBD2 (6 bases). This CDR3 has 13 residues. The germline gives CDR1 MNHEY, CDR2 SVGAGI. The V and J ends lost 10 bases and 7 bases respectively, with 20 bases between them. The CDR3 here is CATSPGLSREQYF. CDR3 sequence (DNA): TGTGCCACATCCCCGGGACTCTCCCGGGAGCAGTACTTC.

The genes are TRBV5-4 and TRBJ2-7; 11 nucleotides align to TRBD2. Germline V lookup: CDR1 SGHNT, CDR2 YYREEE (reference sequence). The CDR3 contains 17 residues. Trimming removed 4 bases from V and 0 bases from J; junction bases left unmatched: 9. The CDR3 loop reads CASSKLAGDPSSYEQYF. CDR3 nucleotides: TGTGCCAGCAGCAAACTAGCGGGGGACCCTAGCTCCTACGAGCAGTACTTC.

The rearrangement links TRBV12-3 or TRBV12-4 to TRBJ2-5; the D is unclear. This CDR3 comprises 14 residues. Trimming took 5 bases from V and 0 from J, leaving 10 bases between them. The CDR3 loop reads CASSRAKNQETQYF. The CDR3, as DNA: TGTGCCAGCAGTAGAGCTAAGAACCAAGAGACCCAGTACTTC.

Worth noting for this clonotype: At one end the junction does not follow the germline gene, possibly because of a read error. The chain recombines TRBV5-6 with TRBJ1-1, with D uncertain. The CDR3 runs 12 residues. Germline V gene lookup returns CDR1 SGHDT and CDR2 YYEEEE. CDR3 in DNA: TGTGCCAGCAGCTTGGGTACATCTGAAGCCTTCTTT. Translated: CASSLGTSEAFF.

This chain connects TRBV20-1 to TRBJ1-1; D gene ambiguous. The CDR3 totals 14 residues. Germline lookup yields CDR1 DFQATT and CDR2 SNEGSKA (reference sequence). With 5 bases removed from V and 0 bases from J, the gap between germline ends came to 13 bases. This chain's CDR3 is CSALPRHLNTEAFF. In nucleotides, the CDR3 is TGCAGTGCTCTCCCGCGACATTTGAACACTGAAGCTTTCTTT.

The chain recombines TRBV7-9 with TRBJ2-7, with 8 bases that match TRBD1. CDR1 SEHNR and CDR2 FQNEAQ come from the germline V gene (reference sequence). CDR3 length: 14 amino acids. V lost 5 bases and J lost 2; bases outside the gene matches: 5. Written as DNA, the CDR3 is TGTGCCAGCAGCGCCCGGGACAGGACCTACGAGCAGTACTTC. Its protein is CASSARDRTYEQYF.

For the CDR3, the DNA is TGCAGTGCTACTCGACTAGCGGGGGGGGATACGCAGTATTTT. It specifies CSATRLAGGDTQYF. The V call is TRBV20-1, the J call TRBJ2-3, with TRBD2 matching 14 bases. This CDR3 is built from 14 residues. Germline CDR1 and CDR2: DFQATT and SNEGSKA (reference sequence). Trimming removed 4 bases from V and 6 bases from J; junction bases left unmatched: 3.

This clonotype showed up just a few times. CDR3 loop: CASSLSPGSYGYTF. The CDR3 nucleotides read TGTGCCAGCAGTTTATCTCCGGGGTCCTATGGCTACACCTTC. V gene TRBV27 combines with J gene TRBJ1-2; the D is unclear. CDR1 and CDR2 from the germline V gene are MNHEY and SMNVEV (reference sequence). The CDR3 is 14 amino acids. Trimming left V 0 bases short and J 4 bases short, with 9 bases between.

The J gene is TRBJ2-5, the V gene TRBV5-1; TRBD2 matches at 7 bases. Looked up from germline, CDR1 is SGHRS and CDR2 is YFSETQ. V gave up 5 bases and J gave up 2 bases; unmatched junction bases: 9. This CDR3 has 15 residues. The CDR3 protein is CASSSGTMIQETQYF. The DNA of the CDR3 is TGCGCCAGCAGTTCCGGGACTATGATTCAAGAGACCCAGTACTTC. Complete variable domain (other parts from reference TRBV5-1 and TRBJ2-5): KAGVTQTPRYLIKTRGQQVTLSCSPISGHRSVSWYQQTPGQGLQFLFEYFSETQRNKGNFPGRFSGRQFSNSRSEMNVSTLELGDSALYLCASSSGTMIQETQYFGPGTRLLVL.

The chain links TRBV7-9 to TRBJ2-4; the match to TRBD2 covers 13 bases. The CDR3 contains 18 residues. CDR1 is SEHNR, CDR2 FQNEAQ, per germline (reference sequence). J was trimmed by 3 bases and V by 1 base; bases with no gene match: 6. As DNA, the CDR3 is TGTGCCAGCAGCTTAGTGGAACGACTAGCGGGGGGCAAAAACATTCAGTACTTC. Amino acids: CASSLVERLAGGKNIQYF.

The chain employs TRBV2 and TRBJ2-1; D remains unclear. Germline lookup yields CDR1 SNHLY and CDR2 FYNNEI. The CDR3 consists of 12 residues. V dropped 7 bases and J dropped 3 bases, with 7 bases sitting between them. This CDR3 reads CASTDLYNEQFF. In nucleotides, the CDR3 is TGTGCCAGCACCGACCTCTACAATGAGCAGTTCTTC.

The rearrangement uses TRBV2 and TRBJ2-3, with unresolved D. The germline gives CDR1 SNHLY, CDR2 FYNNEI. This CDR3 is built from 13 residues. The V end lost 7 bases, the J end lost 1 base, and 9 bases lay between the germline ends. The CDR3 is CASNGVGTDTQYF. The CDR3 coding sequence is TGTGCCAGCAACGGAGTTGGCACAGATACGCAGTATTTT.

The chain joins TRBV7-9 to TRBJ1-1; D is ambiguous. CDR3 length: 11 residues. CDR1 is SEHNR and CDR2 is FQNEAQ in the germline V gene (reference sequence). V shed 1 base and J shed 11 bases, with 8 bases lying between them. CDR3 region: CASSLGDWAFF. CDR3 bases: TGTGCCAGCAGCTTAGGTGACTGGGCTTTCTTT. The full variable domain, its missing parts supplied by reference TRBV7-9 and TRBJ1-1, is DTGVSQNPRHKITKRGQNVTFRCDPISEHNRLYWYRQTLGQGPEFLTYFQNEAQLEKSRLLSDRFSAERPKGSFSTLEIQRTEQGDSAMYLCASSLGDWAFFGQGTRLTVV.

J is TRBJ2-7 and V is TRBV29-1; D is ambiguous. V lost 6 bases and J 0 bases, leaving 12 bases between the germline ends. Germline CDR1 is SQVTM and CDR2 is ANQGSEA. The CDR3 is 13 amino acids. The CDR3 is CSVATQSSYEQYF. The CDR3 DNA reads TGCAGCGTAGCGACACAAAGCTCCTACGAGCAGTACTTC.

The J gene is TRBJ2-1, the V gene TRBV7-2, with D possibly matching TRBD1 (6 bases). This CDR3 has 16 amino acids. Germline CDR1 is SGHTA and CDR2 is FQGNSA. Between the trimmed V and J ends, which lost 2 bases and 2 bases, there was a span of 13 bases. The CDR3 nucleotides read TGTGCCAGCAGCTTAAGACCACAGGGCGCCTACAATGAGCAGTTCTTC. It encodes CASSLRPQGAYNEQFF.

The rearrangement joins TRBV6-5 to TRBJ2-7, with TRBD2 matching over 10 bases. CDR3 length: 14 residues. J lost 0 bases, V lost 6 bases, and 2 bases had no gene match. The germline CDR1 and CDR2 sequences are MNHEY and SVGAGI. CDR3 sequence reads: CASRLAGNSYEQYF. CDR3 in DNA: TGTGCCAGCAGACTAGCGGGGAACTCCTACGAGCAGTACTTC.

The gene calls are TRBV20-1 and TRBJ1-2; D is unclear. The CDR3 is 14 amino acids. V lost 0 bases and J lost 1, with 9 bases in between. Germline V lookup: CDR1 DFQATT, CDR2 SNEGSKA (reference sequence). The chain's CDR3 is CSARDVGNNYGYTF. DNA of the CDR3: TGCAGTGCTAGAGATGTGGGCAATAACTATGGCTACACCTTC.

The genes are TRBV9 and TRBJ2-1, with TRBD1 matching over 7 bases. The ends lost 6 bases at V and 7 bases at J; junction bases unmatched: 19. In germline, CDR1 is SGDLS, CDR2 YYNGEE. CDR3 length: 17 amino acids. The CDR3 DNA reads as TGTGCCAGCACCAAAGACCGGGACAGTTCCTTGAGGAATGAGCAGTTCTTC. The encoded protein is CASTKDRDSSLRNEQFF.

The chain combines TRBV27 with TRBJ2-1; unclear D gene. Looked up from germline, CDR1 is MNHEY and CDR2 is SMNVEV (reference sequence). Trimming cost V 9 bases and J 0 bases, with 15 bases left between them. This CDR3 spans 15 amino acids. In DNA form, the CDR3 reads TGTGCCAGGGCTTCGGCGATCAGCTCCTACAATGAGCAGTTCTTC. Its protein product is CARASAISSYNEQFF.

The chain has TRBV4-3 and TRBJ1-2; 9 bases fit TRBD1. The length of the CDR3 is 16 residues. Trimming took 4 bases from V and 4 from J; bases not matched to a gene: 10. CDR1 LGHNA and CDR2 YSLEER come from the germline V gene. CDR3 sequence reads: CASSPDPRDRVYGYTF. The CDR3 nucleotides read TGCGCCAGCAGCCCCGACCCCCGGGACAGGGTCTATGGCTACACCTTC.

The rearrangement links TRBV9 to TRBJ2-1; D is unresolved. The CDR3 contains 15 residues. Germline CDR1 is SGDLS and CDR2 is YYNGEE. Trimming left V 4 bases short and J 3 bases short, with 14 bases between. The CDR3 is CASSPPELNYNEQFF. The CDR3 nucleotides are TGTGCCAGCAGCCCCCCAGAGCTTAACTACAATGAGCAGTTCTTC.